This entry lists 29 T cell receptor beta chains sequenced from one sample in a study of CD8 T cells in ankylosing spondylitis. Study conclusions and caveats: In ankylosing spondylitis blood, a motif of about eight highly homologous TCR beta variants appeared characteristic.

TCRdb called the 5' RACE reads again in MiXCR, with one record for every CDR3 protein. This sample yields under 450,000 distinct CDR3 sequences, of which roughly 15% are seen a single time; about 0.94% belongs to the top ten. These receptors are not linked to any known antigen. Sequenced: blood, either unsorted or a sorted T cell fraction (not recorded which). The receptors come from a male donor with ankylosing spondylitis.

The V gene is TRBV5-1, the J gene TRBJ2-7; 7 positions agree with TRBD2. The CDR3 is 15 amino acids. V lost 4 bases to trimming and J lost 0 bases; unmatched junction nucleotides: 7. Germline V gene lookup returns CDR1 SGHRS and CDR2 YFSETQ. The CDR3 nucleotides read TGCGCCAGCAGCAAAAGCGGGATTGGCTCCTACGAGCAGTACTTC. It codes for CASSKSGIGSYEQYF.

The chain recombines TRBV12-3 or TRBV12-4 with TRBJ1-1; D call uncertain. V lost 8 bases, J lost 11 bases, and 27 bases lay in between. The CDR3 runs 15 residues. In nucleotides, the CDR3 is TGTGCCAGCCGGAGTCACCGCGGCTGGGAGGTATTGGCTTTCTTT. Residues: CASRSHRGWEVLAFF.

In this sample, this clonotype turned up many times. The chain uses TRBV12-3 or TRBV12-4 and TRBJ2-5; weak D call: TRBD2 (5 bases). This CDR3 spans 13 amino acids. Trimming removed 6 bases at V and 4 bases at J, with 12 bases between. CDR3 amino acids: CASRPGSGETQYF. CDR3 DNA sequence: TGTGCCAGCAGGCCGGGGTCAGGAGAGACCCAGTACTTC.

This clonotype showed up just a few times. This chain uses TRBV15 with TRBJ2-7; D is undetermined. Germline V CDR1 and CDR2: LNHNV, YYDKDF (reference sequence). V was clipped by 2 bases and J by 2 bases, with 4 bases between them. This CDR3 region has 12 residues. CDR3 residues: CATSRSTYEQYF. Here the CDR3 DNA reads TGTGCCACCAGCAGATCGACCTACGAGCAGTACTTC.

V and J are TRBV9 and TRBJ2-2; 11 nucleotides align to TRBD2. Germline trimming cut 4 bases from V and 8 bases from J; bases unmatched to any gene: 13. This CDR3 spans 17 amino acids. CDR1 SGDLS and CDR2 YYNGEE come from the germline V gene. CDR3: CASSTLAGGISSGELFF. DNA for the CDR3: TGTGCCAGCAGCACCCTAGCGGGGGGAATTTCTTCGGGGGAGCTGTTTTTT.

This clonotype was observed a few times. This chain uses TRBV12-3 or TRBV12-4 with TRBJ2-7; no clear D gene. This CDR3 is built from 14 residues. V dropped 3 bases and J dropped 0 bases, with 9 bases sitting between them. CDR3 DNA: TGTGCCAGCAGTTTGGTCGAGAGCTCCTACGAGCAGTACTTC. Its protein is CASSLVESSYEQYF.

The genes are TRBV6-5 and TRBJ1-2, with D possibly being TRBD1 (5 bases). Between the trimmed V and J ends, which lost 4 bases and 4 bases, there was a span of 16 bases. The germline V gene has CDR1 MNHEY and CDR2 SVGAGI. CDR3 length equals 15 residues. CDR3 protein: CASSLGGGKGYGYTF. The DNA for the CDR3 is TGTGCCAGCAGTTTGGGTGGGGGGAAGGGCTATGGCTACACCTTC.

This clonotype was counted at least ten times. The rearrangement uses TRBV7-2 and TRBJ2-7; possible D gene TRBD1, 5 bases. V lost 5 bases to trimming and J lost 0 bases, with 14 bases between them. Per germline, CDR1 SGHTA and CDR2 FQGNSA. The CDR3 has 15 residues. CDR3 sequence (DNA): TGTGCCAGCAGCCCAGACAGAGCCTCCTCCTACGAGCAGTACTTC. The encoded protein is CASSPDRASSYEQYF.

The chain recombines TRBV20-1 with TRBJ2-1; 7 nucleotides align to TRBD2. Germline CDR1 reads DFQATT; CDR2 reads SNEGSKA (reference sequence). The CDR3 length is 14 residues. J was trimmed by 5 bases and V by 1 base; bases with no gene match: 5. The CDR3 loop is CSARGGGEHNEQFF. For the CDR3, the DNA is TGCAGTGCTAGAGGTGGGGGGGAACACAATGAGCAGTTCTTC.

The table lists this clonotype with many counts. V gene TRBV29-1 combines with J gene TRBJ1-1, with TRBD1 as a possible D gene (5 bases). Germline V lookup: CDR1 SQVTM, CDR2 ANQGSEA. The CDR3 runs to 16 residues. V was trimmed by 8 bases and J by 1 base, leaving 23 bases between them. CDR3 residues: CSIRGASLISNTEAFF. CDR3 bases: TGCAGCATCCGAGGGGCCAGTCTCATATCGAACACTGAAGCTTTCTTT.

This chain joins TRBV7-2 and TRBJ1-3, with TRBD1 identical over 9 bases. The V gene's germline CDR1 is SGHTA and CDR2 FQGNSA. The CDR3 is made up of 16 amino acids. Germline trimming cut 6 bases from V and 0 bases from J; bases unmatched to any gene: 6. The CDR3 nucleotides are TGTGCCAGCAGTCGTAGGGGACAGGGCTCTGGAAACACCATATATTTT. Its protein is CASSRRGQGSGNTIYF. Supplemented by reference TRBV7-2 and TRBJ1-3, the full variable domain reads GAGVSQSPSNKVTEKGKDVELRCDPISGHTALYWYRQSLGQGLEFLIYFQGNSAPDKSGLPSDRFSAERTGGSVSTLTIQRTQQEDSAVYLCASSRRGQGSGNTIYFGEGSWLTVV.

The rearrangement links TRBV20-1 to TRBJ1-1; D may be TRBD1 (5 bases). This CDR3 is 16 amino acids long. CDR1 and CDR2 from the germline V gene are DFQATT and SNEGSKA (reference sequence). The V gene lost 1 base and the J gene lost 1 base, with 16 bases spanning the gap. The CDR3 region has the DNA TGCAGTGCTAGAGGGGGGAGGGCTCAGCGGAACACTGAAGCTTTCTTT. As protein: CSARGGRAQRNTEAFF.

The rearrangement links TRBV20-1 to TRBJ2-1, with D maybe TRBD1 (5 bases). The CDR3 consists of 16 residues. V lost 1 base and J 4 bases, leaving 17 bases between the germline ends. Germline CDR1 DFQATT, CDR2 SNEGSKA (reference sequence). CDR3 loop: CSARGPSRQSYNEQFF. In nucleotides, the CDR3 is TGCAGTGCTAGAGGACCATCTAGACAGTCATACAATGAGCAGTTCTTC.

V gene TRBV29-1 combines with J gene TRBJ1-2; 7 bases match TRBD1. CDR3 length equals 11 residues. The junction had 4 bases not matched to a gene; V was cut back by 7 bases and J by 5 bases. Germline CDR1 is SQVTM and CDR2 is ANQGSEA. CDR3 protein: CSDWDSYGYTF. The CDR3 DNA is TGCAGCGATTGGGACAGTTATGGCTACACCTTC.

This clonotype has ten or more counts. CDR3 sequence reads: CSARGQGTMNTEAFF. The DNA for the CDR3 is TGCAGTGCTAGGGGACAGGGGACCATGAACACTGAAGCTTTCTTT. The chain links TRBV20-1 to TRBJ1-1, with TRBD1 identical over 10 bases. V gave up 3 bases and J gave up 0 bases; unmatched junction bases: 4. Per the germline V gene, CDR1 is DFQATT and CDR2 is SNEGSKA (reference sequence). The length of the CDR3 is 15 residues.

This clonotype appeared many times. The chain combines TRBV7-3 with TRBJ1-6; 7 bases are shared with TRBD1. CDR3 size: 14 residues. The trim removed 0 bases at V and 7 bases at J, leaving 0 bases unmatched. Germline CDR1 SGHTA, CDR2 FQGTGA. The CDR3 here is CASSLTGQNSPLHF. The CDR3 DNA follows: TGTGCCAGCAGCTTAACGGGACAGAATTCACCCCTCCACTTT.

This clonotype was picked up a small number of times. The chain has TRBV20-1 and TRBJ2-2, with D possibly matching TRBD2 (6 bases). V lost 1 base to trimming and J lost 6 bases, with 15 bases between them. Germline CDR1 DFQATT, CDR2 SNEGSKA (reference sequence). The CDR3 has 15 amino acids. The CDR3 nucleotides read TGCAGTGCTAGAGGCCCCCGGGAGAGACCCGGGGAGCTGTTTTTT. Its protein is CSARGPRERPGELFF.

This chain uses TRBV21-1 with TRBJ2-4; TRBD2 reflects the table's D call only, with no check against the DNA. TRBV21-1 is designated a pseudogene. This CDR3 region has 18 residues. DNA for the CDR3: TGTGCCAGCAACCGGACTAGCGCCGAGTGTTGGGCCAAAAACATTCAGTACTTC. The encoded protein is CASNRTSAECWAKNIQYF.

This clonotype was counted at least ten times. V is TRBV12-3 or TRBV12-4 and J is TRBJ2-1; TRBD2 agrees at 10 bases. This CDR3 spans 15 amino acids. With V trimmed by 5 bases and J by 3 bases, 4 bases remained unmatched. The CDR3 DNA sequence: TGTGCCAGCAGTCCCGGGACTAGCGTCTACAATGAGCAGTTCTTC. Translated: CASSPGTSVYNEQFF.

The sample holds a few counts of this clonotype. The chain joins TRBV12-3 or TRBV12-4 to TRBJ2-3; TRBD2 is a possible D gene (6 bases). Trimming cost V 6 bases and J 0 bases, with 10 bases left between them. The CDR3 loop spans 14 amino acids. The CDR3 bases are TGTGCCAGCAGACGGGGGACTAGCACAGATACGCAGTATTTT. This codes for CASRRGTSTDTQYF.

V usage is TRBV27 and J usage is TRBJ2-1; D is unresolved. From germline, CDR1 is MNHEY and CDR2 SMNVEV (reference sequence). This CDR3 spans 13 amino acids. The V and J ends lost 3 bases and 7 bases respectively, with 10 bases between them. The CDR3 DNA sequence: TGTGCCAGCAGTTTCCGGGTGGTAAATGAGCAGTTCTTC. It is translated as CASSFRVVNEQFF.

The chain joins TRBV20-1 to TRBJ2-2; tentative D call: TRBD1 (5 bases). This CDR3 has 16 amino acids. Trimming left V 6 bases short and J 4 bases short, with 21 bases between. Germline CDR1 is DFQATT and CDR2 is SNEGSKA (reference sequence). CDR3 sequence (DNA): TGCAGTGCCAAACCACCTGGCAGGGTTGTCACCGGGGAGCTGTTTTTT. Protein product: CSAKPPGRVVTGELFF.

This clonotype has more than one count but fewer than ten. The DNA for the CDR3 is TGTGCCAGCAGCCAAGATAGTGGAGGAGTAATTCAGTACTTC. It translates to CASSQDSGGVIQYF. The rearrangement links TRBV3-1 to TRBJ2-4; D may be TRBD2 (5 bases). The CDR3 length is 14 residues. V gave up 0 bases and J gave up 10 bases, with 13 bases separating them. Per the germline V gene, CDR1 is LGHDT and CDR2 is YNNKEL (reference sequence).

This clonotype was counted a few times. This chain links TRBV5-6 with TRBJ2-1; 7 bases fit TRBD2. Unmatched junction bases numbered 8, after V lost 0 bases and J lost 8 bases. There are 15 residues in the CDR3. Germline V gene data show CDR1 as SGHDT and CDR2 as YYEEEE. CDR3 in DNA: TGTGCCAGCAGCTTGGTAGAGCGGGAAGAGCATGAGCAGTTCTTC. Its translation is CASSLVEREEHEQFF.

This clonotype was detected many times. The rearrangement uses TRBV24-1 and TRBJ2-5; D not certain. The CDR3 is made up of 13 amino acids. Trimming pared 8 bases from V and 4 bases from J, leaving 13 bases between. Looked up from germline, CDR1 is KGHDR and CDR2 is SFDVKD. CDR3 in DNA: TGTGCCACCACCGAAGGGAAAGGAGAGACCCAGTACTTC. Translating it yields CATTEGKGETQYF.

The V and J genes are TRBV2 and TRBJ1-1; TRBD1 matches 7 bases. Germline lookup yields CDR1 SNHLY and CDR2 FYNNEI. The CDR3 covers 14 residues. V lost 6 bases to trimming and J lost 0 bases; unmatched junction nucleotides: 4. CDR3: CASRNRGLNTEAFF. The CDR3 bases are TGTGCCAGCAGGAACAGGGGATTGAACACTGAAGCTTTCTTT. Full variable domain (outside the CDR3, taken from reference TRBV2 and TRBJ1-1): EPEVTQTPSHQVTQMGQEVILRCVPISNHLYFYWYRQILGQKVEFLVSFYNNEISEKSEIFDDQFSVERPDGSNFTLKIRSTKLEDSAMYFCASRNRGLNTEAFFGQGTRLTVV.

This clonotype appeared a few times. The V and J genes are TRBV5-1 and TRBJ2-1, with D perhaps TRBD2 (7 bases). Looked up from germline, CDR1 is SGHRS and CDR2 is YFSETQ. CDR3 length: 15 residues. V shed 3 bases and J shed 8 bases, with 18 bases lying between them. The CDR3: CASSYLGGDRDEQFF. Written as DNA, the CDR3 is TGCGCCAGCAGCTATTTAGGGGGGGATCGAGATGAGCAGTTCTTC.

The genes are TRBV10-3 and TRBJ2-7, with 10 nucleotides matching TRBD2. Trimming at V came to 4 bases and at J to 5 bases, leaving 8 bases not matched to a gene. Germline loops: CDR1 ENHRY, CDR2 SYGVKD. The CDR3 is made up of 15 amino acids. CDR3 protein: CAISGGTSGANEQYF. The CDR3 DNA is TGTGCCATCAGTGGGGGAACTAGCGGGGCTAACGAGCAGTACTTC.

The table lists this clonotype with a few counts. The gene calls are TRBV29-1 and TRBJ1-1; D call uncertain. The V end was cut by 1 base, the J end by 14 bases, with 23 bases between. CDR3 length: 14 amino acids. Per the germline V gene, CDR1 is SQVTM and CDR2 is ANQGSEA. CDR3 loop: CSVEGRAARSLEFF. For the CDR3, the DNA is TGCAGCGTTGAAGGAAGAGCAGCACGATCCTTGGAGTTCTTT.